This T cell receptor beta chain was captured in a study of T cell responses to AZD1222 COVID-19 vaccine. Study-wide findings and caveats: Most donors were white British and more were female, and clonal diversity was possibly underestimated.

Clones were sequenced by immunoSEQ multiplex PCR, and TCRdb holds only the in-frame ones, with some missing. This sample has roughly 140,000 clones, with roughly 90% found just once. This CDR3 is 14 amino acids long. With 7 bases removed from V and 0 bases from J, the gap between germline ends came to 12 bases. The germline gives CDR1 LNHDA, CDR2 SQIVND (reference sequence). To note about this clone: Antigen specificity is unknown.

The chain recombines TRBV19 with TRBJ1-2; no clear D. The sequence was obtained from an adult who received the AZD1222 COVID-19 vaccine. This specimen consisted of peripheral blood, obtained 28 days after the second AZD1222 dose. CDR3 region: CASIGRPPNYGYTF. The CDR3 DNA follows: TGTGCCAGTATCGGCAGACCTCCTAACTATGGCTACACCTTC.